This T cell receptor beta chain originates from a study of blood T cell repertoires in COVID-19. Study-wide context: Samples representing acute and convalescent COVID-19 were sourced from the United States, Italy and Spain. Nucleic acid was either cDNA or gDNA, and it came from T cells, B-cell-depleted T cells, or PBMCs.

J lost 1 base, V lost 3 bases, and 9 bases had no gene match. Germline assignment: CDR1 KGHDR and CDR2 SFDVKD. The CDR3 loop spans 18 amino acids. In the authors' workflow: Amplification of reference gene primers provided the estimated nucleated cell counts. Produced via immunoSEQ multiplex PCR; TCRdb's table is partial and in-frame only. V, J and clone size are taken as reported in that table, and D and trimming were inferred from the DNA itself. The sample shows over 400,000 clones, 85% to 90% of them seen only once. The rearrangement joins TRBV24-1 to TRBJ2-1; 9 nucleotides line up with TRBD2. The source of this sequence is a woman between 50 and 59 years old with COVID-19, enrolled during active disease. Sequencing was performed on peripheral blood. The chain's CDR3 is CATSDQSLSGGSYNEQFF. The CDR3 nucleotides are TGTGCCACCAGTGATCAAAGCCTCAGCGGGGGGTCCTACAATGAGCAGTTCTTC.